These T cell receptor beta chains were read from a single sample in a study of technical replicates of blood from a handful of donors. Repertoires were generated with immunoSEQ multiplex PCR, while TCRdb's copy carries only in-frame clones and drops some. The sample holds 70,000 to 80,000 clones, 95% to 97% seen once. Sequencing used T cells isolated from PBMCs. The receptors originated from a human donor in good health. Both conserved end residues are part of each CDR3. Fields, in order: clone size, J gene, V gene, D gene, CDR3 DNA, CDR3 protein. The D gene is left open where the match is weak. The size entry is marked missing in some rows and otherwise reads once, few, many or a size class.

- | TRBJ1-2 | TRBV4-1 | TRBD1 | TGCGCCAGCAGCCGAGGACAGGGGGGACCAAACTATGGCTACACCTTC | CASSRGQGGPNYGYTF
- | TRBJ1-3 | TRBV5-6 | - | TGTGCCAGCAGCTTACTACTAAACACCATATATTTT | CASSLLLNTIYF
- | TRBJ1-5 | TRBV15 | - | TGTGCCACCAGTCAGTGGATGAGGGCAGGCGGCAATCAGCCCCAGCATTTT | CATSQWMRAGGNQPQHF
- | TRBJ1-3 | TRBV7-9 | - | TGTGCCAGCAGCAGTGACATAACTGGAAACACCATATATTTT | CASSSDITGNTIYF
- | TRBJ1-2 | TRBV15 | - | TGTGCCACCAGCAGTAGGGGGAAAACAAACTATGGCTACACCTTC | CATSSRGKTNYGYTF
- | TRBJ1-2 | TRBV30 | TRBD1 | TGTGCCTGGAGGGCACCGGGACAGGGAGTCTACACCTTC | CAWRAPGQGVYTF
- | TRBJ1-2 | TRBV5-1 | - | TGCGCCAGCAGCCCGGGTGGGGCTGAACATGGCTACACCTTC | CASSPGGAEHGYTF
- | TRBJ2-2 | TRBV27 | - | TGTGCCAGCAGTTTATCCGGGAGTCCACTACTTAACACCGGGGAGCTGTTTTTT | CASSLSGSPLLNTGELFF
- | TRBJ1-1 | TRBV6-1 | - | TGTGCCAGCAGTGGCGTAGTTACTGAAGCTTTCTTT | CASSGVVTEAFF
- | TRBJ1-5 | TRBV6-1 | - | TGTGCCAGCAGTGAAGCGTGGGGGCCCAATCAGCCCCAGCATTTT | CASSEAWGPNQPQHF
- | TRBJ2-7 | TRBV19 | TRBD1 | TGTGCCAGTAGTAGGGACAGGACTGACTCCTACGAGCAGTACTTC | CASSRDRTDSYEQYF
- | TRBJ1-1 | TRBV4-2 | - | TGTGCCAGCAACTCAGGGGTACTAGTGAACACTGAAGCTTTCTTT | CASNSGVLVNTEAFF
- | TRBJ2-5 | TRBV28 | - | TGTGCCAGCAGGACGGACTGGACCCAGTACTTC | CASRTDWTQYF
few | TRBJ1-5 | TRBV7-8 | - | TGTGCCAGCAGCTTAGAGCGGGTCCAGCCCCAGCATTTT | CASSLERVQPQHF
- | TRBJ1-3 | TRBV7-8 | - | TGTGCCAGCAGCTCGCTGGGCCTCTCTGGAAACACCATATATTTT | CASSSLGLSGNTIYF
- | TRBJ1-1 | TRBV4-1 | TRBD1 | TGCGCCAGCAGCCAAATAAACAGGGGACTGCGGACTGAAGCTTTCTTT | CASSQINRGLRTEAFF
- | TRBJ2-3 | TRBV9 | TRBD2 | TGTGCCAGCAGCGCGTCGGGACTAGCTACAGATACGCAGTATTTT | CASSASGLATDTQYF
- | TRBJ2-7 | TRBV6-5 | - | TGTGCCAGCAGCCACCCGCCAGGTAACTACGAGCAGTACTTC | CASSHPPGNYEQYF
- | TRBJ1-1 | TRBV28 | - | TGTGCCAGCAGCACCGGACAGTCGAACACTGAAGCTTTCTTT | CASSTGQSNTEAFF
once | TRBJ2-3 | TRBV10-1 | - | TGCGCCAGCAGTGAGTCGGAGGGGTCGGGGGATACGCAGTATTTT | CASSESEGSGDTQYF
- | TRBJ1-4 | TRBV4-2 | - | TGTGCCAGCAGCCAAGAATTCCAGGGAGGCGAAAAACTGTTTTTT | CASSQEFQGGEKLFF
- | TRBJ2-7 | TRBV13 | - | TGTGCCAGCAGCTTAGGGTACAACGGACAATACGAGCAGTACTTC | CASSLGYNGQYEQYF
- | TRBJ2-5 | TRBV7-9 | TRBD2 | TGTGCCAGCAGCTCGACTAGCGGCCAAGAGACCCAGTACTTC | CASSSTSGQETQYF
- | TRBJ2-4 | TRBV6-1 | - | TGTGCCAGCAGTCAAGGGGAGAAAAACATTCAGTACTTC | CASSQGEKNIQYF
- | TRBJ1-2 | TRBV29-1 | - | TGCAGCGCCCTCCCCGGTAATAACTATGGCTACACCTTC | CSALPGNNYGYTF
- | TRBJ2-7 | TRBV2 | - | TGTGCCAGCAGGGGCCAGAACTCCTACGAGCAGTACTTC | CASRGQNSYEQYF
once | TRBJ2-3 | TRBV5-6 | TRBD1 | TGTGCCAGCAGCCTACCGACAGGGGGACGAGATACGCAGTATTTT | CASSLPTGGRDTQYF